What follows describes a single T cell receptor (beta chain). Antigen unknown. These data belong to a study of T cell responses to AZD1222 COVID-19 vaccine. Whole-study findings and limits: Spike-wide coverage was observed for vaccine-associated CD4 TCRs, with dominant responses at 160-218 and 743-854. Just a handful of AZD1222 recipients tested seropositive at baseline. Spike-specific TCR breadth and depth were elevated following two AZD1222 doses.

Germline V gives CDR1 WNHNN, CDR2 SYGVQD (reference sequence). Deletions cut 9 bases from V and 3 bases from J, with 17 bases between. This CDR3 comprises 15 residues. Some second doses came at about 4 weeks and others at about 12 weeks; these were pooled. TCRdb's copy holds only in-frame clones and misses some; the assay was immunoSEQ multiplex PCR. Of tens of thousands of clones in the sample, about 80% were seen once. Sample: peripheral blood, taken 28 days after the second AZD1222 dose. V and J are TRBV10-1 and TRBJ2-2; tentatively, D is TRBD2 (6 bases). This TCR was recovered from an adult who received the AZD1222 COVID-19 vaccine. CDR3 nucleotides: TGCGCCAGAACGGGGGAGTTGAAGGACACCGGGGAGCTGTTTTTT. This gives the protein CARTGELKDTGELFF.